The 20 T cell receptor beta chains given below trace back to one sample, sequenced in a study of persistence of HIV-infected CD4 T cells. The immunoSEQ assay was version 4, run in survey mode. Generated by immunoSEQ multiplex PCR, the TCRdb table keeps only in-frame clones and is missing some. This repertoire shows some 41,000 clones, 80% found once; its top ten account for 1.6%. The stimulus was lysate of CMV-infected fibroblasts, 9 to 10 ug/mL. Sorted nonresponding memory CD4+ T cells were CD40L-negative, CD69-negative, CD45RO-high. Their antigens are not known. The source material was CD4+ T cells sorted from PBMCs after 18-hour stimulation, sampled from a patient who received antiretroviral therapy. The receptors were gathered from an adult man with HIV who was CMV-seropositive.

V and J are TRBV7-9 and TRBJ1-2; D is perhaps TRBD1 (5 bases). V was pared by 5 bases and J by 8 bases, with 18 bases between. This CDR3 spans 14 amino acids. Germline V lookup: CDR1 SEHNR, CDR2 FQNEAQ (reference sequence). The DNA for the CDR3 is TGTGCCAGCAGCCCCCGAGAGGGGCAAAGAGGCTACACCTTC. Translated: CASSPREGQRGYTF.

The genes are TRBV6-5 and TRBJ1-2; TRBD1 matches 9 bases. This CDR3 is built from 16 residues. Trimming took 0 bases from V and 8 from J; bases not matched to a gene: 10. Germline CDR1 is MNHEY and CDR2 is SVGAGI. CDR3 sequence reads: CASSYSTGGDLGGYTF. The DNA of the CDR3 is TGTGCCAGCAGTTACTCAACAGGGGGCGATCTCGGCGGCTACACCTTC.

As DNA, the CDR3 is TGTGCCAGTTGTGGACAGTCCAAGACCCAGTACTTC. Amino acids: CASCGQSKTQYF. The chain recombines TRBV6-6 with TRBJ2-5; a weak D match, TRBD1 (6 bases). The germline V gene encodes CDR1 MNHNY and CDR2 SVGAGI (reference sequence). The CDR3 sequence is 12 residues long. Trimming stripped 9 bases from V and 6 bases from J, with 14 bases between.

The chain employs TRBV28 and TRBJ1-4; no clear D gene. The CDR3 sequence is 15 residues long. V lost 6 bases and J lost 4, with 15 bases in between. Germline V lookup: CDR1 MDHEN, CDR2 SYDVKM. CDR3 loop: CASSPLEWRNEKLFF. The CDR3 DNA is TGTGCCAGCAGCCCTTTGGAGTGGCGTAATGAAAAACTGTTTTTT.

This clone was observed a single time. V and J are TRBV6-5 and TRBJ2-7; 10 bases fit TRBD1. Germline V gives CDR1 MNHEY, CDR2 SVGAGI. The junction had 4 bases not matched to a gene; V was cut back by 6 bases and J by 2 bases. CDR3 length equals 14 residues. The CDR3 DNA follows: TGTGCCAGCAGACGGACAGGGGGGCCCTACGAGCAGTACTTC. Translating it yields CASRRTGGPYEQYF.

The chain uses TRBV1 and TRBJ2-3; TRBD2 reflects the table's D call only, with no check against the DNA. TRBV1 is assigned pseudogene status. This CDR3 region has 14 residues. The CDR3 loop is CTTHPPFRTDTQYF. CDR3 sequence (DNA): TGCACCACCCACCCCCCGTTTAGAACAGATACGCAGTATTTT.

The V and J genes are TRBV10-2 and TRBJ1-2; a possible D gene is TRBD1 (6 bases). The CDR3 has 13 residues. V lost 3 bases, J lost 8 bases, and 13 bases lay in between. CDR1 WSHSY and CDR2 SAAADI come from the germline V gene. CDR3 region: CASSEGGGRGYTF. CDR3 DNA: TGCGCCAGCAGTGAAGGAGGGGGTAGAGGCTACACCTTC.

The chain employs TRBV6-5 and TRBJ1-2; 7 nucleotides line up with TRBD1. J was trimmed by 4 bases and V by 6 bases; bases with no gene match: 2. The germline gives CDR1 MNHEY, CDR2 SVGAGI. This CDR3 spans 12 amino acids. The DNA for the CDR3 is TGTGCCAGCAGCAGGGGGTCCTATGGCTACACCTTC. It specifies CASSRGSYGYTF.

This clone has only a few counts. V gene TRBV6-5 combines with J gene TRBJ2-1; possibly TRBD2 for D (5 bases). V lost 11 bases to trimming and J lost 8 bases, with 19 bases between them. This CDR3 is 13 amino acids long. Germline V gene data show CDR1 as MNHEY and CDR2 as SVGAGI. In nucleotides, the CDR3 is TGTGCCGGGCGGACGGGAACTTGGGATGAGCAGTTCTTC. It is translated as CAGRTGTWDEQFF.

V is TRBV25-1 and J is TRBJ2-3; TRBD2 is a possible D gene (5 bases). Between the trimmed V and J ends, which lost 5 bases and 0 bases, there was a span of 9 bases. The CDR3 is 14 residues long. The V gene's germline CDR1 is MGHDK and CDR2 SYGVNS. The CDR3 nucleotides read TGTGCCAGCAGTCTAAGCGGAAGCACAGATACGCAGTATTTT. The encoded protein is CASSLSGSTDTQYF.

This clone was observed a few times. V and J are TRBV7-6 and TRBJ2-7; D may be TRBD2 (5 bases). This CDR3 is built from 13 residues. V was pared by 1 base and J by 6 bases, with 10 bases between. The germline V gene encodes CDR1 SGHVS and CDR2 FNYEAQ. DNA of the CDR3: TGTGCCAGCAGCTTAGTGGGAGCGCCCGAGCAGTACTTC. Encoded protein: CASSLVGAPEQYF.

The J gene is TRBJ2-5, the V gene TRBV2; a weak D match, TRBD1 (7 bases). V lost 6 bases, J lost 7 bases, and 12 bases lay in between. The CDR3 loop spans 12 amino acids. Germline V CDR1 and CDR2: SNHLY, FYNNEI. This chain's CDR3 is CASREGAPTQYF. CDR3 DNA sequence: TGTGCCAGCAGGGAGGGGGCGCCGACCCAGTACTTC.

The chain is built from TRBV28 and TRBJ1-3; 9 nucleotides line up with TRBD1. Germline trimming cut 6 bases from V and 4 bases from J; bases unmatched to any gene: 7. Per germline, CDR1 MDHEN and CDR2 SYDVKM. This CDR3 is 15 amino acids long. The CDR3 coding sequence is TGTGCCAGCAGGCCCGGGACAGGGCGCGGAAACACCATATATTTT. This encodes CASRPGTGRGNTIYF.

The CDR3, as DNA: TGCGCCAGCAGCATTACAGGGGGTACCTACAATGAGCAGTTCTTC. Translating it yields CASSITGGTYNEQFF. The chain joins TRBV5-1 to TRBJ2-1; TRBD1 agrees at 8 bases. The CDR3 sequence is 15 residues long. The germline CDR1 and CDR2 sequences are SGHRS and YFSETQ. J gave up 2 bases and V 4 bases, and 5 bases lay outside the gene matches.

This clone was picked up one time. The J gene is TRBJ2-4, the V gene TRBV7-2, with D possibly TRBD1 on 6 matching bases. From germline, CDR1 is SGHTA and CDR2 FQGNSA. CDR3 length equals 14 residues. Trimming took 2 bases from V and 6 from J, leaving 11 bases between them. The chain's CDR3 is CASSLPGQLNIQYF. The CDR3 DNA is TGTGCCAGCAGCTTACCCGGACAGTTAAACATTCAGTACTTC. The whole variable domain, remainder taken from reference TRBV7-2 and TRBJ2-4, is GAGVSQSPSNKVTEKGKDVELRCDPISGHTALYWYRQSLGQGLEFLIYFQGNSAPDKSGLPSDRFSAERTGGSVSTLTIQRTQQEDSAVYLCASSLPGQLNIQYFGAGTRLSVL.

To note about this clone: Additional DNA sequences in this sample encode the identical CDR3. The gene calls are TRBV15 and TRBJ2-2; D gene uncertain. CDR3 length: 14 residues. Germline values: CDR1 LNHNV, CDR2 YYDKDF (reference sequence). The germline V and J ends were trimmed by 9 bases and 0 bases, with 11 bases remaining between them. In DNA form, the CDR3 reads TGTGCCACGGCCGGATACTCGAACACCGGGGAGCTGTTTTTT. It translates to CATAGYSNTGELFF.

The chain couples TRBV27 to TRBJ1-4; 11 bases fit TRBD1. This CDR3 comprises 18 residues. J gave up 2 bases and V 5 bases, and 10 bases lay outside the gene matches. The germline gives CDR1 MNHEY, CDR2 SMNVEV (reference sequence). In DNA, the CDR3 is TGTGCCAGCAGTCGCTGGACAGGGGGCATTTTGACTAATGAAAAACTGTTTTTT. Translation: CASSRWTGGILTNEKLFF.

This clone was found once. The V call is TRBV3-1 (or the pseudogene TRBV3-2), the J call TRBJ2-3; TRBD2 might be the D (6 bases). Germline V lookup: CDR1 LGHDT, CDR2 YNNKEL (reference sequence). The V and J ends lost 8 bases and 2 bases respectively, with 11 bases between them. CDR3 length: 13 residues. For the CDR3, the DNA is TGTGCCAGCGGGCGGGGAATCACAGATACGCAGTATTTT. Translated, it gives CASGRGITDTQYF.

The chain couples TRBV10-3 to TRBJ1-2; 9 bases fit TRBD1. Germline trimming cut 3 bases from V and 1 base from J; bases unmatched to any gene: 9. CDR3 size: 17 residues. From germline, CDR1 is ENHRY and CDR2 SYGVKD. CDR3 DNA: TGTGCCATCAGTGAAGCAGCGGGACAGGGACTTAACTATGGCTACACCTTC. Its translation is CAISEAAGQGLNYGYTF.

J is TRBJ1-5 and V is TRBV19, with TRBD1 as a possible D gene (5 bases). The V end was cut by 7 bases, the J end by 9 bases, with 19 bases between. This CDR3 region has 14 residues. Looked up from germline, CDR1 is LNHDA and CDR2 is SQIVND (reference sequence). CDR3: CASTKRGGGGPQHF. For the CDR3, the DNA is TGTGCCAGTACTAAACGGGGGGGTGGGGGGCCCCAGCATTTT.